These T cell receptor beta chains were read from a single sample in a study of beta chain features in type 1 diabetes. This table comes from immunoSEQ multiplex PCR, and its TCRdb copy is limited to in-frame clones, with some not included. The table shows about 900,000 clones, with roughly a sixth occurring only once. Sequenced input: naive CD4+ T cells from blood. These receptors were collected from a woman aged 18-35 years in good health. Each CDR3 is given without its conserved first and last residue. The order of the fields is V gene, CDR3 protein.

>TRBV7-2
ASSLVRASHEQY
>TRBV29-1
SVGTIRYGYT
>TRBV4-3
ASSQGGAGVVNEQF
>TRBV29-1
SAWTGGSYEQY
>TRBV5-1
ASSLPRDRGGDTEAF
>TRBV15
ATSRDYGAYEQY
>TRBV9
ASSVNTQETQY
>TRBV7-2
ASSLGATGSYGYT
>TRBV4-2
ASSQEGTSGNGDTQY
>TRBV28
ASSQQGARYEQY
>TRBV6-5
ASSSRLNYGYT
>TRBV9
ASSVAGTGLYNEQF
>TRBV21-1
ASSRWTGPSYEQY
>TRBV28
ASKVGQVWGGYT
>TRBV2
ASRRQGARNQPQH
>TRBV4-3
ASSQDTGTSGYNEQF
>TRBV5-1
ASSPFPMGASSYEQY
>TRBV7-9
ASSLGDSPLH
>TRBV19
ASSRGQGDEQF
>TRBV10-3
AISESVLRETQY
>TRBV7-9
ASSSDGGVATPL
>TRBV7-2
ASSGYGYT
>TRBV10-1
ASRENTEAF
>TRBV18
ASSEGENQPQH
>TRBV11-2
ASSLDRQGVTQY
>TRBV7-9
ASRWAGMDTEAF
>TRBV5-1
ASSLVLAGTYEQY
>TRBV18
ASSPRGDGETQY
>TRBV28
ASSRYSGIRHEQY
>TRBV25-1
ASSPSWGRGQETQY
>TRBV27
ASSLRGGGHFSYEQY
>TRBV2
ASSVQTTSTDTQY
>TRBV19
ASSTRGPSGELF
>TRBV2
ASTYHPNQPQH
>TRBV28
ASSFLAGSGANVLT
>TRBV19
ASAGNGDTQY
>TRBV5-4
ASSLWEWETQY
>TRBV28
ASSLSRVLAEQY
>TRBV4-2
ASSQDRGSYEQY
>TRBV7-8
ASSPRESSYEQY
>TRBV19
ASTAGRVWGYT
>TRBV28
ASSLWASGIETQY